This T cell receptor beta chain is from a study of cytomegalovirus exposure and HLA in healthy donors. Regarding the study as a whole: Most of the CMV-associated TCR beta chains (in a later analysis) appeared to be HLA-restricted. Reportedly, TCR beta sequences accurately predicted HLA-A and HLA-B alleles in most subjects. Among immune exposure information, only CMV serostatus was available.

As for this clone: Its antigen is as yet unknown.

Primers for the PCR totalled 60 Vbeta and 13 Jbeta. The data were produced by immunoSEQ multiplex PCR, yet TCRdb's version contains in-frame clones alone and is incomplete. The sample lists around 200,000 clones, roughly 82% seen once, with 6% in the top ten. Sequencing was carried out using PBMCs. The receptor was isolated from a man in his forties in good health and CMV-seropositive.

The CDR3 sequence is CASSPGQNMNTEAFF. CDR3 DNA sequence: TGTGCCAGCAGCCCGGGACAAAACATGAACACTGAAGCTTTCTTT. This chain links TRBV7-8 with TRBJ1-1, with a weak D call TRBD1 (6 bases). V dropped 5 bases and J dropped 0 bases, with 13 bases sitting between them. Germline CDR1 is SGHVS and CDR2 is FQNEAQ. This CDR3 spans 15 amino acids.